The rows below give T cell receptor beta chains drawn from one sample of a study of shared T cell receptors in the human thymus. Assay used: immunoSEQ multiplex PCR; TCRdb lists only in-frame clones, some missing. Found here are roughly 560,000 clones, 75% to 80% of them singletons; the top ten hold about 0.013%. These same records also appear under a second study, on human thymus T cells.

The material sequenced was thymocytes. The receptors derive from a boy younger than two with a congenital heart defect. Both conserved end residues are part of each CDR3. A D gene is named only where the DNA matches it firmly. Part of the rows lack a size; the others show once, few, many or a class for expanded clones.

size	D	J	V	CDR3	DNA
NA	NA	TRBJ2-7	TRBV6-6	CASSVAVEGYEQYF	TGTGCCAGCAGTGTAGCGGTGGAGGGCTACGAGCAGTACTTC
NA	NA	TRBJ2-7	TRBV6-6	CATGQSLGEQYF	TGTGCCACCGGACAGTCCCTAGGCGAGCAGTACTTC
NA	TRBD2	TRBJ2-2	TRBV9	CASSGPSGRAAGELFF	TGTGCCAGCAGCGGGCCTAGCGGGAGAGCGGCCGGGGAGCTGTTTTTT
NA	TRBD2	TRBJ2-3	TRBV5-4	CASSLLLAGVADTQYF	TGTGCCAGCAGCTTGCTACTAGCGGGAGTGGCAGATACGCAGTATTTT
NA	TRBD2	TRBJ2-3	TRBV19	CASTGPQRESGDTQYF	TGTGCCAGCACAGGACCACAGCGGGAGTCAGGAGATACGCAGTATTTT
NA	NA	TRBJ2-7	TRBV2	CASSVFAENPQNLIYEQYF	TGTGCCAGCAGTGTATTTGCGGAAAACCCCCAGAACCTCATCTACGAGCAGTACTTC
NA	TRBD2	TRBJ2-1	TRBV6-5	CASSYRLAPIDNEQFF	TGTGCCAGCAGTTATCGACTAGCCCCAATCGACAATGAGCAGTTCTTC
NA	TRBD2	TRBJ2-7	TRBV2	CASSEAWPTSGNLGEQYF	TGTGCCAGCAGTGAAGCCTGGCCCACTAGCGGGAATTTGGGGGAGCAGTACTTC
NA	TRBD1	TRBJ1-5	TRBV28	CASSFRGPGNQPQHF	TGTGCCAGCAGCTTCAGGGGGCCGGGCAATCAGCCCCAGCATTTT
few	NA	TRBJ1-1	TRBV5-6	CASSLGGGRGRGTEAFF	TGTGCCAGCAGCTTGGGCGGGGGACGCGGTAGGGGCACTGAAGCTTTCTTT
NA	NA	TRBJ2-2	TRBV4-3	CASSQVAANTGELFF	TGCGCCAGCAGCCAAGTAGCAGCTAACACCGGGGAGCTGTTTTTT
NA	TRBD2	TRBJ2-7	TRBV2	CASSDGGRASYEQYF	TGTGCCAGCAGTGATGGAGGGAGGGCCTCCTACGAGCAGTACTTC
NA	TRBD1	TRBJ2-2	TRBV5-1	CASSLDRDRGHDGELFF	TGCGCCAGCAGCTTGGATAGGGACAGGGGGCATGACGGGGAGCTGTTTTTT
NA	TRBD2	TRBJ2-1	TRBV11-2	CASSLGGLAYNEQFF	TGTGCCAGCAGCTTAGGGGGACTAGCCTACAATGAGCAGTTCTTC
NA	TRBD2	TRBJ2-1	TRBV29-1	CSVEEEELAGASSYNEQFF	TGCAGCGTTGAAGAGGAAGAACTAGCGGGGGCCAGCTCCTACAATGAGCAGTTCTTC
NA	NA	TRBJ2-7	TRBV4-1	CASSQDERPSYEQYF	TGCGCCAGCAGCCAAGATGAGAGGCCGTCCTACGAGCAGTACTTC
once	TRBD1	TRBJ2-7	TRBV23-1	CASSQSGSNRGLGEQYF	TGCGCCAGCAGTCAATCCGGGTCGAACAGGGGGCTAGGGGAGCAGTACTTC
NA	NA	TRBJ2-7	TRBV6-1	CASRPDYSSYEQYF	TGTGCCAGCAGACCAGACTATAGCTCCTACGAGCAGTACTTC
once	TRBD2	TRBJ2-1	TRBV4-2	CASSRTGTSGSNEQFF	TGTGCCAGCAGCCGCACCGGGACTAGCGGGTCTAATGAGCAGTTCTTC
NA	TRBD2	TRBJ2-7	TRBV11-2	CASSLDGLAGADF	TGTGCCAGCAGCTTAGATGGTCTAGCGGGAGCGGACTTC
NA	NA	TRBJ2-7	TRBV19	CASSKGSPGNEQYF	TGTGCCAGTAGTAAAGGGAGCCCGGGAAACGAGCAGTACTTC
NA	TRBD1	TRBJ1-2	TRBV27	CASGTGYGYTF	TGTGCCAGCGGGACAGGATATGGCTACACCTTC
NA	NA	TRBJ2-7	TRBV5-1	CASSLWRAYEQYF	TGCGCCAGCAGCTTATGGAGGGCCTACGAGCAGTACTTC
NA	NA	TRBJ1-2	TRBV6-1	CASSGGQQTNYGYTF	TGTGCCAGCAGTGGAGGACAGCAAACTAACTATGGCTACACCTTC
NA	NA	TRBJ2-7	TRBV4-3	CASSQGFPSARSYEQYF	TGCGCCAGCAGCCAAGGTTTCCCTAGCGCCCGCTCCTACGAGCAGTACTTC
NA	NA	TRBJ1-2	TRBV6-5	CASSYGWGGDYGYTF	TGTGCCAGCAGTTACGGATGGGGAGGGGACTATGGCTACACCTTC
NA	NA	TRBJ1-2	TRBV6-5	CASSSTRRGGGYTF	TGTGCCAGCAGTTCCACACGACGTGGAGGAGGCTACACCTTC
NA	NA	TRBJ1-5	TRBV27	CASRDNYGTQPQHF	TGTGCCAGCAGGGACAATTATGGAACCCAGCCCCAGCATTTT
NA	NA	TRBJ2-1	TRBV27	CASRGSGGDLDNEQFF	TGTGCCAGCAGGGGTAGCGGAGGGGACTTGGACAATGAGCAGTTCTTC
NA	NA	TRBJ2-7	TRBV10-2	CASRSTGPEQYF	TGCGCCAGCAGATCGACAGGTCCCGAGCAGTACTTC
NA	TRBD2	TRBJ2-7	TRBV7-2	CASSLRTSQSYEQYF	TGTGCCAGCAGCCTTCGGACTAGTCAATCCTACGAGCAGTACTTC
once	NA	TRBJ2-7	TRBV6-5	CASSYSTRRAIYEQYF	TGTGCCAGCAGTTACTCGACGCGCAGGGCAATCTACGAGCAGTACTTC
NA	TRBD2	TRBJ2-7	TRBV10-3	CAIRPYSGRAPTSYEQYF	TGTGCCATACGCCCATACAGCGGGAGGGCCCCAACTTCCTACGAGCAGTACTTC
NA	TRBD1	TRBJ2-5	TRBV5-1	CASSVTGEETQYF	TGCGCCAGCAGCGTGACAGGGGAAGAGACCCAGTACTTC
NA	TRBD2	TRBJ2-1	TRBV6-1	CASSEGRESSYNEQFF	TGTGCCAGCAGTGAAGGGCGGGAGTCCTCCTACAATGAGCAGTTCTTC
NA	NA	TRBJ2-2	TRBV4-3	CASSFQKGTTGELFF	TGCGCCAGCAGCTTTCAGAAGGGGACTACCGGGGAGCTGTTTTTT
NA	TRBD2	TRBJ2-7	TRBV10-1	CASSESSGAGCEQYF	TGCGCCAGCAGTGAGTCGAGCGGGGCGGGGTGCGAGCAGTACTTC
NA	NA	TRBJ2-5	TRBV5-4	CASQEETQYF	TGTGCCAGCCAGGAAGAGACCCAGTACTTC
NA	NA	TRBJ1-4	TRBV6-5	CASSYSRVYKLFF	TGTGCCAGCAGTTACTCGAGGGTTTATAAACTGTTTTTT
once	TRBD2	TRBJ2-3	TRBV4-3	CASSRRGVEGTSGGDTQYF	TGCGCCAGCAGCCGCCGAGGGGTGGAGGGGACTAGCGGGGGAGATACGCAGTATTTT
NA	TRBD1	TRBJ1-1	TRBV13	CASSHGQGGTEAFF	TGTGCCAGCAGCCACGGACAGGGTGGGACTGAAGCTTTCTTT